This TCR beta chain was captured by sequencing in a study of T cells in Graves' hyperthyroidism and ophthalmopathy. Study observations and caveats: By a 13 V-J model, ophthalmopathy was set apart from stable hyperthyroidism.

This clonotype occurred many times. As yet, its antigen is unknown. Graves' hyperthyroidism was deemed stable absent ophthalmopathy progression within 18 months. Authors of the study amplified TCR beta CDR3 regions from RNA transcripts. The primer set for the first-round RT-PCR of the TCR CDR3 was HTBI. Via MiXCR, TCRdb re-called the multiplex PCR reads, giving one row per CDR3 protein. The table shows about 400,000 distinct CDR3 sequences, with roughly 14% occurring only once. The material sequenced was blood. This receptor was obtained from a woman younger than 30 with Graves' hyperthyroidism.

The CDR3 is CASSVDRANTEAFF. The CDR3 region has the DNA TGTGCCAGCAGTGTCGACAGGGCGAACACTGAAGCTTTCTTT. The chain combines TRBV12-3 or TRBV12-4 with TRBJ1-1, with TRBD1 matching over 7 bases. V dropped 5 bases and J dropped 1; count of bases not matched to a gene: 4. CDR3 length equals 14 residues.